These T cell receptor beta chains were read from a single sample in a study of identical twins. In TCRdb, the 5' RACE reads were re-called with MiXCR into one record per CDR3 protein. Of about 200,000 distinct CDR3 sequences in the sample, less than 9.5% were seen once. What was sequenced was memory (CD45RO+) T cells sorted from blood. These receptors originate from a woman younger than 35 in good health. Both conserved end residues are part of each CDR3. A D gene is named only where the DNA matches it firmly. Expanded clones get a size class; other rows say once, few or many, or leave the size out.

cdr3_nt,cdr3_aa,d_call,v_call,j_call,clone_size
TGTGCCAGCACCCGGACCGGGACAGGTAATCAGCCCCAGCATTTT,CASTRTGTGNQPQHF,TRBD1,TRBV12-3/TRBV12-4,TRBJ1-5,.
TGCGCCAGCAGGGAGCGGGGGGTGGGAGAGACCCAGTACTTC,CASRERGVGETQYF,TRBD2,TRBV10-2,TRBJ2-5,.
TGTGCCAGCAGCGCTGAGGCCGGAACCTACGAGCAGTACTTC,CASSAEAGTYEQYF,.,TRBV11-3,TRBJ2-7,few
TGTGCCAGCAGTTTCCGATCCACTAGCGACAATGAGCAGTTCTTC,CASSFRSTSDNEQFF,TRBD2,TRBV12-3/TRBV12-4,TRBJ2-1,many
TGCAGTGCTGCGGGACAGTCAGGGGAGACCCAGTACTTC,CSAAGQSGETQYF,.,TRBV20-1,TRBJ2-5,.
TGCGCCAGTAAACTAGCCACGGGCACAGATACGCAGTATTTT,CASKLATGTDTQYF,.,TRBV5-1,TRBJ2-3,.
TGCAGCGGGACAGAGAACTATGGCTACACCTTC,CSGTENYGYTF,.,TRBV29-1,TRBJ1-2,few
TGTGCCATCAGTGAGTCGGGACAGGGGTACAATGAGCAGTTCTTC,CAISESGQGYNEQFF,TRBD1,TRBV10-3,TRBJ2-1,few
TGTGCCAGCAGTTTAGGTCCAGGGCCCCACGAGCAGTACTTC,CASSLGPGPHEQYF,.,TRBV12-3/TRBV12-4,TRBJ2-7,.
TGCAGTGCTAGCAGCGGGGATAGCGGGGGACGGGAGCAGTTCTTC,CSASSGDSGGREQFF,TRBD2,TRBV20-1,TRBJ2-1,.
TGTGCCAGCAGCCAAGACCGAGCGGGGGCTCGGGAGTACAATGAGCAGTTCTTC,CASSQDRAGAREYNEQFF,TRBD2,TRBV3-1,TRBJ2-1,many
TGTGCCAGCATGGACTACCCTAGAGATACGCAGTATTTT,CASMDYPRDTQYF,.,TRBV6-2/TRBV6-3,TRBJ2-3,few
TGTGCCAGCAGCTTGCGGGGGCTTCAAGATACGCAGTATTTT,CASSLRGLQDTQYF,.,TRBV7-2,TRBJ2-3,few
TGTGCCAGCAGTTACTCGTACAGGGACTCCAACGAGCAGTACTTC,CASSYSYRDSNEQYF,.,TRBV6-5,TRBJ2-7,few
TGTGCCAGCAGCTTAGCGACAGGGGGAACACCCCTCCACTTT,CASSLATGGTPLHF,TRBD1,TRBV7-9,TRBJ1-6,many
TGTGCCAGCAGACCGACAGGGGATCTTGACGAGCAGTACTTC,CASRPTGDLDEQYF,TRBD1,TRBV28,TRBJ2-7,few
TGTGCCAGCAGCTTGGGGAGCGGGGGCAATGAGCAGTTCTTC,CASSLGSGGNEQFF,TRBD2,TRBV11-2,TRBJ2-1,few
TGTGCCAGCAGCAAAACGGAGACCCAGTACTTC,CASSKTETQYF,.,TRBV7-2,TRBJ2-5,.
TGTGCCTGGAGTCGGACAGGGCTAGAAGCTTTCTTT,CAWSRTGLEAFF,TRBD1,TRBV30,TRBJ1-1,.
TGTGCCAGCAGCTTGGCCACGGCTAGCGGGCAGTTCTTC,CASSLATASGQFF,TRBD2,TRBV5-6,TRBJ2-1,.
TGTGCCAGCAGTTTATCCAGTTTTGAAAAACTGTTTTTT,CASSLSSFEKLFF,.,TRBV27,TRBJ1-4,.
TGCAGTGCCAACCCTTCCGGGGCGGGCTATGGCTACACCTTC,CSANPSGAGYGYTF,.,TRBV20-1,TRBJ1-2,few
TGCAGCGCAAGGGACTTCGCCACCGGGGAGCTGTTTTTT,CSARDFATGELFF,.,TRBV20-1,TRBJ2-2,.
TGTGCCAGCAGCTACGGGACAGACAACACTGAAGCTTTCTTT,CASSYGTDNTEAFF,TRBD1,TRBV7-8,TRBJ1-1,.
TGTGCCAGCAGTTACGACCGCTCTTATTCCTATGGCTACACCTTC,CASSYDRSYSYGYTF,.,TRBV6-2/TRBV6-3,TRBJ1-2,few
TGTGCCAGCAGCTTATATGGGGGGGGAGAGACCCAGTACTTC,CASSLYGGGETQYF,TRBD2,TRBV7-2,TRBJ2-5,few
TGCGCCAGCAGCTCAGGGCGTAGGGACACTGAAGCTTTCTTT,CASSSGRRDTEAFF,.,TRBV5-1,TRBJ1-1,few
TGCAGTGCTAGAGATCAGCGGCACGGGAACACTGAAGCTTTCTTT,CSARDQRHGNTEAFF,.,TRBV20-1,TRBJ1-1,many
TGCAGTGCTAGAGGGACAGGGTTTAGGGCTGAAGCTTTCTTT,CSARGTGFRAEAFF,TRBD1,TRBV20-1,TRBJ1-1,.
TGCGCCAGCAGCCCCTCGTCCGGGACAGGGTCCTACGAGCAGTACTTC,CASSPSSGTGSYEQYF,TRBD1,TRBV5-1,TRBJ2-7,many
TGTGCCAGCAGCTTCCGGACAGGGGGCACTGAAGCTTTCTTT,CASSFRTGGTEAFF,TRBD1,TRBV9,TRBJ1-1,.
TGCGCCAGCAGCCGAGGACTAGCGGGAGGAAAAGGGGCCAACGTCCTGACTTTC,CASSRGLAGGKGANVLTF,TRBD2,TRBV4-3,TRBJ2-6,.
TGTGCCAGCAGCTTAGATCTCTCCTCTGGAAACACCATATATTTT,CASSLDLSSGNTIYF,.,TRBV7-2,TRBJ1-3,many
TGCTGTGCTAGAGATCCTGGCAGGGGATATAATTCACCCCTCCACTTT,CCARDPGRGYNSPLHF,.,TRBV20-1,TRBJ1-6,.
TGTGCCAGCAGTCCCCGACTAGCGGGGGGAGATACGCAGTATTTT,CASSPRLAGGDTQYF,TRBD2,TRBV12-3/TRBV12-4,TRBJ2-3,many
TGTGCCAGCAGACCCGGGACAACTAATGAAAAACTGTTTTTT,CASRPGTTNEKLFF,.,TRBV6-1,TRBJ1-4,many
TGCGCCAGCAGCTTGGGGTCAACAGTAAGCACAGATACGCAGTATTTT,CASSLGSTVSTDTQYF,.,TRBV5-1,TRBJ2-3,few
TGCAGTGCTTTAGGATACAATGAGCAGTTCTTC,CSALGYNEQFF,.,TRBV20-1,TRBJ2-1,many
TGTGCCAGCAGCGGGTGGGAGGGGAGCTCCTACAATGAGCAGTTCTTC,CASSGWEGSSYNEQFF,TRBD2,TRBV7-9,TRBJ2-1,few
TGTGCCAGCAGTTCGGCAGGAAGCGGGAGAAACGATGAGCAGTTCTTC,CASSSAGSGRNDEQFF,TRBD2,TRBV27,TRBJ2-1,many
TGCAGTGCTAGAGATCGGGGTTTTGGGTCGAATAATTCACCCCTCCACTTT,CSARDRGFGSNNSPLHF,.,TRBV20-1,TRBJ1-6,many
TGTGCCAGCAGTCGAGGCTCAACTAATGAAAAACTGTTTTTT,CASSRGSTNEKLFF,.,TRBV6-1,TRBJ1-4,.
TGTGCCACCAGTGGAGGTAGTCGGGAGACCCAGTACTTC,CATSGGSRETQYF,.,TRBV24-1,TRBJ2-5,many
TGTGCCAGCAGCTCCGCACAGGACGCCTATGGCTACACCTTC,CASSSAQDAYGYTF,.,TRBV5-4,TRBJ1-2,.
TGTGCCAGCAGCCTTAAGCGGGAGCCCTACGAGCAGTACTTC,CASSLKREPYEQYF,TRBD2,TRBV5-4,TRBJ2-7,.
TGTGCCAGCAGTTCAGCGGGGGGAACGGCCCAGTACTTC,CASSSAGGTAQYF,TRBD2,TRBV6-4,TRBJ2-5,.
TGCGCCAGCAGCCCTAGCGGCCGCAGAGATACGCAGTATTTT,CASSPSGRRDTQYF,TRBD2,TRBV10-2,TRBJ2-3,few
TGTGCCATTCCCTCAAGAGAGCCTCCTCCTAACTATGGCTACACCTTC,CAIPSREPPPNYGYTF,.,TRBV10-3,TRBJ1-2,.
TGCAGCGTCACCTCCGGGGGTGGCTACACCTTC,CSVTSGGGYTF,.,TRBV29-1,TRBJ1-2,many
TGTGCCAGCTCACCGACAGGGGTACAGCCCCAGCATTTT,CASSPTGVQPQHF,TRBD1,TRBV18,TRBJ1-5,.
TGTGCCAGCAGTCCTGGGGACTATGGCTACACCTTC,CASSPGDYGYTF,.,TRBV12-3/TRBV12-4,TRBJ1-2,many
TGTGCCATCAGCAACCCCGGAGGGGGGCTAGATGGCTACACCTTC,CAISNPGGGLDGYTF,.,TRBV10-3,TRBJ1-2,many
TGCGCCAGCAGCGTCGTGTGGGGAAGGACCGGGGAGCTGTTTTTT,CASSVVWGRTGELFF,.,TRBV5-1,TRBJ2-2,many
TGTGCCAGCAGCCAGCCCCTCGCGGGTCGGAGGCATGAGCAGTTCTTC,CASSQPLAGRRHEQFF,.,TRBV7-8,TRBJ2-1,.
TGTGCCATCAGTGAGTCGACTCTGGGGATGTCTGAAAAACTGTTTTTT,CAISESTLGMSEKLFF,.,TRBV10-3,TRBJ1-4,few
TGTGCCAGCGGACTAGCGGGGGGGCGCGGCACCGGGGAGCTGTTTTTT,CASGLAGGRGTGELFF,TRBD2,TRBV2,TRBJ2-2,many
TGTGCCAGCAGCTTAGGGGTAGCTTACTACGAGCAGTACTTC,CASSLGVAYYEQYF,.,TRBV7-8,TRBJ2-7,many